This TCR beta chain comes out of a study of cytomegalovirus exposure and HLA in healthy donors. Looking at the study overall: Later, an analysis reported that the roughly 120 validation repertoires had used the same platform as the approximately 680 first-cohort repertoires.

Clones were sequenced by immunoSEQ multiplex PCR, and TCRdb holds only the in-frame ones, with some missing. This table holds roughly 62,000 clones, around 94% found once. Concerning this clone: The antigen is unknown.

Findings and limits, study-wide: The majority of TCR sequences were rare, yet some public TCRs appeared in many donors.

CDR1 and CDR2 from the germline V gene are MNHEY and SMNVEV (reference sequence). CDR3 size: 14 residues. V shed 5 bases and J shed 1 base, with 10 bases lying between them. Sequencing was performed on PBMCs. The TCR was taken from a man aged 18 to 29 in good health and CMV-seronegative. The chain uses TRBV27 and TRBJ2-3; D not certain. The CDR3 region has the DNA TGTGCCAGCAGTCCGAGGATCGGCACAGATACGCAGTATTTT. Encoded protein: CASSPRIGTDTQYF.